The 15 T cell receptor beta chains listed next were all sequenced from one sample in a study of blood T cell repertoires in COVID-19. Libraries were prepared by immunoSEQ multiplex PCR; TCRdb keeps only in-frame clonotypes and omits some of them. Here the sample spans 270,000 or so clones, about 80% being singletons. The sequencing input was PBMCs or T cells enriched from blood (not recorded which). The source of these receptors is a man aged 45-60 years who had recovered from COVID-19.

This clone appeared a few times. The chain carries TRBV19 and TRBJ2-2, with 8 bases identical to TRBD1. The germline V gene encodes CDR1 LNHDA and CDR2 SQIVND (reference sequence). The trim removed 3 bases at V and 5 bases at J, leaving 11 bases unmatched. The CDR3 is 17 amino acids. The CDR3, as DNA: TGTGCCAGTAGTATCGGTCCGACAGGGGCATCGACCGGGGAGCTGTTTTTT. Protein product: CASSIGPTGASTGELFF. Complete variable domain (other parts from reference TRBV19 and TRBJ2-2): DGGITQSPKYLFRKEGQNVTLSCEQNLNHDAMYWYRQDPGQGLRLIYYSQIVNDFQKGDIAEGYSVSREKKESFPLTVTSAQKNPTAFYLCASSIGPTGASTGELFFGEGSRLTVL.

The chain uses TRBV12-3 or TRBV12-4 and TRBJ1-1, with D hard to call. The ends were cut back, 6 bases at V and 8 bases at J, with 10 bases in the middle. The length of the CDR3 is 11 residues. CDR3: CASSPGSEAFF. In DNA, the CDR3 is TGTGCCAGCAGCCCCGGGAGCGAAGCTTTCTTT.

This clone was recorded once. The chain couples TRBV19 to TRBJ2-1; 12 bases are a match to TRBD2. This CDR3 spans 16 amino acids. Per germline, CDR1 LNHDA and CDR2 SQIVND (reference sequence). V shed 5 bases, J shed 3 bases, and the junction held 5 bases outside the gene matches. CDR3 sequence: CASSSGLAGYYNEQFF. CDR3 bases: TGTGCCAGTAGTTCCGGACTAGCGGGATACTACAATGAGCAGTTCTTC.

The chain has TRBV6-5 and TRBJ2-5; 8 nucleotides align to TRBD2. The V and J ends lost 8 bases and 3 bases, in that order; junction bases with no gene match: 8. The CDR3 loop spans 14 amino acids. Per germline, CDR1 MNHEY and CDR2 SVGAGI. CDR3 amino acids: CASRKAGVKETQYF. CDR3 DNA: TGTGCCAGCCGGAAAGCGGGAGTGAAAGAGACCCAGTACTTC.

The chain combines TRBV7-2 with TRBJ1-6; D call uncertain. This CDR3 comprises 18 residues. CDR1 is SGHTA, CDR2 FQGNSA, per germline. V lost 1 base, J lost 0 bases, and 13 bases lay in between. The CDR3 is CASSLGLSGSSYNSPLHF. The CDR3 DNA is TGTGCCAGCAGCTTAGGACTTTCCGGGAGCTCCTATAATTCACCCCTCCACTTT.

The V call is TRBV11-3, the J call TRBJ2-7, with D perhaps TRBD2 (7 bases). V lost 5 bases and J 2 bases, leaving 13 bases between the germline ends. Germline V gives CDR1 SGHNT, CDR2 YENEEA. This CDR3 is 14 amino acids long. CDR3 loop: CASSLGGGPYEQYF. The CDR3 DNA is TGTGCCAGCAGCCTAGGGGGGGGCCCCTACGAGCAGTACTTC.

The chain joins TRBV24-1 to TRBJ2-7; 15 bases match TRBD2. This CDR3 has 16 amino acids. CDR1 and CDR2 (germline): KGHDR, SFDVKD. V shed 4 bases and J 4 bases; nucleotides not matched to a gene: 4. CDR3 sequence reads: CATSDGGLAGGYEQYF. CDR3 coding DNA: TGTGCCACCAGTGACGGGGGACTAGCGGGAGGTTACGAGCAGTACTTC.

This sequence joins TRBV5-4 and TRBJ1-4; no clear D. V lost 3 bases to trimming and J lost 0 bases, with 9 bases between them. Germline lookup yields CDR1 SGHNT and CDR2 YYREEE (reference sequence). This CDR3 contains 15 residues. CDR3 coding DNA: TGTGCCAGCAGCTCCAGTGCCGCAACTAATGAAAAACTGTTTTTT. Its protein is CASSSSAATNEKLFF.

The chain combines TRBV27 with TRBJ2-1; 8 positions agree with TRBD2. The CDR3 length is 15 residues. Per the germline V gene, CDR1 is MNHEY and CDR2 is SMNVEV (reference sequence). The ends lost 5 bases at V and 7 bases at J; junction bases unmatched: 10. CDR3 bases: TGTGCCAGCAGTCCACGGTGGAGCGGGGGTAATGAGCAGTTCTTC. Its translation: CASSPRWSGGNEQFF.

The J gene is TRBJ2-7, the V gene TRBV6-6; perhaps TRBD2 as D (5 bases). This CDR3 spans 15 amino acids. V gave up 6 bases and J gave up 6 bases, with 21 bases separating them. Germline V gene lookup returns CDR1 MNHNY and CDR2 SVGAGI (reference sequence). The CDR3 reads CASSPPGTQGSEQYF. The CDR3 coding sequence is TGTGCCAGCAGCCCCCCGGGAACTCAAGGGAGCGAGCAGTACTTC.

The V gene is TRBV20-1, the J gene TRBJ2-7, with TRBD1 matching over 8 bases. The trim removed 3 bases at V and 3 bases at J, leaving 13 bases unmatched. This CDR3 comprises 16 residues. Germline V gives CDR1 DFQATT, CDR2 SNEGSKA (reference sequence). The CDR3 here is CSASTQWTGRYYEQYF. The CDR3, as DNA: TGCAGTGCTAGTACCCAGTGGACAGGGAGATACTACGAGCAGTACTTC.

In DNA, the CDR3 is TGCGCCAGCAGAAGACTAGCGGGAGACACAGATACGCAGTATTTT. Its protein is CASRRLAGDTDTQYF. V and J are TRBV5-1 and TRBJ2-3; 12 positions agree with TRBD2. The CDR3 is 15 residues long. Germline loops: CDR1 SGHRS, CDR2 YFSETQ. J was trimmed by 2 bases and V by 5 bases; bases with no gene match: 3.

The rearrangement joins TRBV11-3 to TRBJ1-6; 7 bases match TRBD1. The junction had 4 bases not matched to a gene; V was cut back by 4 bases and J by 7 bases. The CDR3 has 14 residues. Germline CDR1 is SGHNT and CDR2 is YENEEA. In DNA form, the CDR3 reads TGTGCCAGCAGCTGGACAGGAGGAAATTCACCCCTCCACTTT. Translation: CASSWTGGNSPLHF.

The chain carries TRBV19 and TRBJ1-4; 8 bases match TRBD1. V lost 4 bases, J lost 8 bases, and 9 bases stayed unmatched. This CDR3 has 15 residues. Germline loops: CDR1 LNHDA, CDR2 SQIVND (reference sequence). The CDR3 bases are TGTGCCAGTAGTAACAGACAGGGGAGCTTGGAAAAACTGTTTTTT. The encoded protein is CASSNRQGSLEKLFF.

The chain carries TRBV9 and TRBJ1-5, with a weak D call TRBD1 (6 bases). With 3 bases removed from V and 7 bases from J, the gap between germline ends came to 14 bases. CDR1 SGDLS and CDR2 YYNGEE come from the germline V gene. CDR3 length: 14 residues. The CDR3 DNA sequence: TGTGCCAGCAGCGGAGGGGGTGGGGGACAGCCCCAGCATTTT. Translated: CASSGGGGGQPQHF.